The next 7 T cell receptor beta chains were all read from a single sample in a study of T cell clonality in common variable immunodeficiency. Study-level findings and limits: Fewer deletions and N-nucleotide insertions were reportedly seen in common variable immunodeficiency TCR beta sequences.

The data were produced by immunoSEQ multiplex PCR, yet TCRdb's version contains in-frame clones alone and is incomplete. Listed for the sample are some 14,000 clones, none seen a single time. These receptors' targets are unknown. The specimen was peripheral blood mononuclear cells. These TCRs come from a human donor with common variable immunodeficiency.

By frequency in the sample, this clone is medium-sized (0.01 to 0.1%). Read data end 3 residues before the CDR3 end; the end is taken from the germline J gene. The gene calls are TRBV3-1 (or the pseudogene TRBV3-2) and TRBJ2-3, with D tentatively TRBD2 (5 bases). V lost 4 bases to trimming and J lost 5 bases, with 10 bases between them. Germline V lookup: CDR1 LGHDT, CDR2 YNNKEL (reference sequence). The CDR3 length is 13 residues. CDR3 DNA (partial): TGTGCCAGCAGCCCCCTTGAGGGAGATACG. Translated: CASSPLEGDT. The whole CDR3 is CASSPLEGDTQYF.

This clone has only a few counts. The sequence runs out 3 residues before the end of the CDR3; the remainder is reconstructed from the germline J gene. The rearrangement links TRBV20-1 to TRBJ2-7; possibly TRBD1 for D (6 bases). The CDR3 length is 11 residues. Germline V CDR1 and CDR2: DFQATT, SNEGSKA (reference sequence). Deletions cut 6 bases from V and 3 bases from J, with 9 bases between. This CDR3 reads CSAEQGYEQYF. Incomplete CDR3 DNA: TGCAGTGCCGAACAGGGCTACGAG.

Concerning this clone itself: Compared with germline, one end of the junction differs, possibly owing to a read error. From the germline J gene comes the end of the CDR3, since the read stops 3 residues before it. V gene TRBV7-7 combines with J gene TRBJ2-7; D perhaps matches TRBD1 (6 bases). This CDR3 contains 14 residues. Per the germline V gene, CDR1 is SSHAT and CDR2 is FNYEAQ (reference sequence). The CDR3 sequence is CASSSRQDSYEQYF. Partial CDR3 DNA: TGTGCTAGCAGCTCCCGCCAGGACAGCTACGAG.

With regard to this clone: With the read ending 3 residues before the CDR3 end, the germline J gene is used to fill in that end. The rearrangement uses TRBV7-9 and TRBJ2-3, with D hard to call. V gave up 1 base and J gave up 6 bases, with 5 bases separating them. The CDR3 contains 12 residues. Germline V gene sequence: CDR1 SEHNR, CDR2 FQNEAQ (reference sequence). CDR3 bases read: TGTGCCAGCAGCTTAGGGCGGGATACG. As protein: CASSLGRDT. The whole CDR3 reads CASSLGRDTQYF.

This clone came up a few times. The CDR3 end falls 3 residues outside the read, so it is completed with the germline J gene. The chain recombines TRBV30 with TRBJ2-6; D gene uncertain. The CDR3 has 11 residues. In germline, CDR1 is GTSNPN, CDR2 SVGIG (reference sequence). CDR3 DNA, as far as it was read: TGTGCCTGGAGTGGTAGCCAGGTC. It specifies CAWSGSQV. The full CDR3 protein reads CAWSGSQVLTF.

In regard to this clone: Sequencing ends 3 residues short of the CDR3 end; the germline J gene provides the rest. The chain is built from TRBV30 and TRBJ2-2; TRBD2 agrees at 7 bases. The CDR3 runs 16 residues. Trimming removed 3 bases from V and 2 bases from J; junction bases left unmatched: 9. Germline CDR1 and CDR2: GTSNPN and SVGIG (reference sequence). The CDR3 sequence: CAWREDGGFNTGELFF. CDR3 bases read: TGTGCCTGGAGGGAGGACGGGGGGTTCAACACCGGGGAG.

This clone was counted a few times. CDR3 bases read: TGTGCCAGTAGTCCGGGACATCGGAACACTGAA. This sequence encodes CASSPGHRNTE. The full CDR3 sequence reads CASSPGHRNTEAFF. The V call is TRBV19, the J call TRBJ1-1; D perhaps matches TRBD1 (6 bases). The read ends 3 residues shy of where the CDR3 ends; the end is completed using the germline J gene. This CDR3 has 14 residues. Germline V lookup: CDR1 LNHDA, CDR2 SQIVND (reference sequence). With 5 bases removed from V and 1 base from J, the gap between germline ends came to 11 bases.